This T cell receptor (beta chain) was sequenced in a study of naive and memory T cell subsets. This clonotype has ten or more counts. Its antigen is unidentified. This CDR3 has 14 amino acids. The V and J ends lost 6 bases and 1 base respectively, with 12 bases between them. Germline V CDR1 and CDR2: SEHNR, FQNEAQ (reference sequence). Broader study findings: RNA-based TCR counts may shift with T cell activation and differentiation.

The beta constant-region primer was an equimolar mix of two oligonucleotides covering TRBC1 and TRBC2. TCRdb ran MiXCR on the UMI-ligation and nested PCR reads and lists one entry per CDR3 protein. The sample consists of 100,000 or so distinct CDR3 sequences, more than 6.5% of them appearing once. This receptor was taken from a human donor in good health. Sample: central memory CD4+ T cells from blood. The chain joins TRBV7-9 to TRBJ1-1, with D maybe TRBD1 (5 bases). The CDR3 protein is CASRYDSRNTEAFF. In nucleotides, the CDR3 is TGTGCCAGCAGGTACGACAGCCGGAACACTGAAGCTTTCTTT.